This T cell receptor (beta chain) was obtained from a study of blood T cell repertoires in COVID-19. The CDR3 has 14 residues. Trimming shortened V by 3 bases and J by 1 base, and 7 bases separated the two germline ends. Germline V gives CDR1 MDHEN, CDR2 SYDVKM. In the authors' methods: Estimation of nucleated cell counts was performed using reference gene primer amplification. Clones were sequenced by immunoSEQ multiplex PCR, and TCRdb holds only the in-frame ones, with some missing. D and trimming come from the DNA, and the V and J calls and clone size come from that table. The table includes about 330,000 clones, 80% to 90% detected once. Participants were aged 18 to 89 years from some 24 US areas. Participants were placed into cohorts based on the clinical history they reported.

The chain joins TRBV28 to TRBJ1-5, with a tentative D call TRBD1 (5 bases). The sequence was collected from a man between 25 and 39 years old who had recovered from COVID-19. Material: PBMCs or T cells enriched from blood (not recorded which). In DNA form, the CDR3 reads TGTGCCAGCAGTTTTCGGACAAGCAATCAGCCCCAGCATTTT. This gives the protein CASSFRTSNQPQHF.